The rows below give T cell receptor beta chains drawn from one sample of a study of blood T cell repertoires in COVID-19. Measured with immunoSEQ multiplex PCR; TCRdb has only the in-frame clones, and not every one. The data show a few hundred thousand clones, 70% to 90% seen once. Sequencing input: PBMCs or T cells enriched from blood (not recorded which). These receptors were obtained from a woman aged 25 to 39 who had recovered from COVID-19. CDR3s include the opening cysteine and the closing phenylalanine or tryptophan. The D gene is left open where the match is weak. A clone size is listed for some rows: how often the clone was seen (once, few, many), or a class if it is expanded.

CDR3 | DNA | J | D | V | size
CASSFLTGRNEKLFF | TGTGCCAGCAGCTTTCTGACAGGGCGAAATGAAAAACTGTTTTTT | TRBJ1-4 | TRBD1 | TRBV5-4 | .
CASSLFQVFRGPLGYTF | TGTGCCAGCAGCTTATTCCAAGTCTTTAGGGGGCCGCTTGGCTACACCTTC | TRBJ1-2 | TRBD1 | TRBV13 | .
CASSRRDSHNEQFF | TGTGCCAGCAGCCGGAGGGACAGCCACAATGAGCAGTTCTTC | TRBJ2-1 | . | TRBV25-1 | .
CASSLRASGSLYNEQFF | TGTGCCAGCAGCTTAAGGGCTAGCGGGAGTTTGTACAATGAGCAGTTCTTC | TRBJ2-1 | TRBD2 | TRBV7-2 | .
CASSPSIYNSPLHF | TGTGCCAGCAGCCCATCCATCTATAATTCACCCCTCCACTTT | TRBJ1-6 | . | TRBV21-1 | .
CASSLPGRSYNSPLHF | TGTGCCAGCAGCCTACCGGGGAGATCCTATAATTCACCCCTCCACTTT | TRBJ1-6 | . | TRBV28 | .
CASSPSLGGRGNTEAFF | TGTGCCAGCAGTCCCTCCCTAGGGGGCAGGGGGAACACTGAAGCTTTCTTT | TRBJ1-1 | TRBD1 | TRBV28 | .
CASSWGQGSYNEQFF | TGTGCCAGCAGTTGGGGACAGGGGTCCTACAATGAGCAGTTCTTC | TRBJ2-1 | TRBD1 | TRBV27 | .
CATSDHDTYGYTF | TGTGCCACCAGTGACCACGACACATATGGCTACACCTTC | TRBJ1-2 | . | TRBV24-1 | .
CASTFFGTGWNTIYF | TGTGCCAGCACCTTCTTCGGGACAGGGTGGAACACCATATATTTT | TRBJ1-3 | TRBD1 | TRBV5-6 | few
CASSQVRQATDYGYTF | TGTGCCAGCAGCCAAGTCCGACAGGCTACGGACTATGGCTACACCTTC | TRBJ1-2 | . | TRBV14 | .
CAISEGQQNQPQHF | TGTGCCATCAGTGAGGGACAGCAAAATCAGCCCCAGCATTTT | TRBJ1-5 | . | TRBV10-3 | .
CSAREYGGYTF | TGCAGTGCTAGGGAATACGGGGGCTACACCTTC | TRBJ1-2 | . | TRBV20-1 | .
CASSVEQTTFNEQFF | TGTGCCAGCAGCGTAGAGCAGACTACTTTTAATGAGCAGTTCTTC | TRBJ2-1 | . | TRBV9 | .
CASRRQGVSNQPQHF | TGTGCCAGCAGAAGACAGGGGGTGAGCAATCAGCCCCAGCATTTT | TRBJ1-5 | TRBD1 | TRBV28 | .
CASSPGASLPWDYGYTF | TGCGCCAGCAGTCCAGGGGCATCCCTTCCTTGGGACTATGGCTACACCTTC | TRBJ1-2 | . | TRBV10-1 | .
CASSETGINTEAFF | TGTGCCAGCAGCGAAACAGGGATAAACACTGAAGCTTTCTTT | TRBJ1-1 | . | TRBV9 | .
CASSISGSSLYNEQFF | TGTGCCAGTAGTATATCGGGTAGCTCCCTCTACAATGAGCAGTTCTTC | TRBJ2-1 | . | TRBV19 | .
CARSLSGTGNSPLHF | TGCGCCAGGAGCCTTTCCGGGACAGGGAATTCACCCCTCCACTTT | TRBJ1-6 | TRBD1 | TRBV10-2 | .
CASSFQGFDRYF | TGTGCCAGCAGTTTTCAGGGGTTTGATAGGTACTTC | TRBJ2-7 | . | TRBV28 | few
CASRPSGTEAYEQYF | TGCGCCAGCAGACCCTCCGGGACAGAAGCCTACGAGCAGTACTTC | TRBJ2-7 | TRBD1 | TRBV5-1 | .
CASSPPGGALLDTQYF | TGTGCCAGCAGCCCACCGGGGGGGGCCCTCTTAGATACGCAGTATTTT | TRBJ2-3 | TRBD2 | TRBV5-4 | once
CASSDSDRGSGELFF | TGTGCCAGCAGTGACTCAGACAGGGGGAGCGGGGAGCTGTTTTTT | TRBJ2-2 | TRBD1 | TRBV6-4 | .
CASSITRQNTEAFF | TGTGCCAGTAGTATCACAAGACAGAACACTGAAGCTTTCTTT | TRBJ1-1 | . | TRBV19 | .
CASSLQEKYEQYF | TGTGCCAGCAGCTTACAGGAAAAGTACGAGCAGTACTTC | TRBJ2-7 | . | TRBV7-2 | .
CASSIPSGSSGGAEQFF | TGTGCCAGTAGTATCCCCTCCGGGTCTAGCGGGGGGGCTGAGCAGTTCTTC | TRBJ2-1 | TRBD2 | TRBV19 | .
CASSVGGTANTEAFF | TGTGCCAGCAGCGTAGGCGGGACAGCCAACACTGAAGCTTTCTTT | TRBJ1-1 | TRBD1 | TRBV9 | .
CASSFGGYSGNTIYF | TGTGCCAGCAGCTTCGGGGGTTACTCTGGAAACACCATATATTTT | TRBJ1-3 | . | TRBV5-8 | .
CASSRTRDRRTDTQYF | TGCGCCAGCAGCCGAACCCGGGACAGGAGGACAGATACGCAGTATTTT | TRBJ2-3 | TRBD1 | TRBV5-1 | once
CASSLGGVGANVLTF | TGTGCCAGCAGCTTGGGGGGTGTTGGGGCCAACGTCCTGACTTTC | TRBJ2-6 | . | TRBV7-8 | .
CASGGTAIHSNQPQHF | TGTGCCAGCGGAGGGACAGCCATCCATAGCAATCAGCCCCAGCATTTT | TRBJ1-5 | TRBD1 | TRBV28 | .
CASSLLRGIANTGELFF | TGTGCCAGCAGCTTGTTACGGGGGATTGCGAACACCGGGGAGCTGTTTTTT | TRBJ2-2 | . | TRBV5-4 | .
CASSAQGPDTEAFF | TGTGCCAGCAGTGCTCAGGGTCCGGACACTGAAGCTTTCTTT | TRBJ1-1 | . | TRBV2 | .
CASSSGRVGNEQFF | TGTGCCAGCAGTAGCGGGAGGGTAGGCAATGAGCAGTTCTTC | TRBJ2-1 | TRBD2 | TRBV2 | .